This T cell receptor beta chain was recorded in a study of early T cells in non-severe SARS-CoV-2 infection (dated by TCRdb to the early 2020s). With respect to the entire study: Because TCR sequencing was done on bulk RNA from unsorted whole blood, the alpha and beta chains could not be paired.

The protocol used for the library was 5' RACE. Sequencing was performed on a NextSeq 500. In the TCR library protocol, unique molecular identifiers were attached to individual cDNA molecules to correct for PCR bias and sequencing error. TCR alpha and beta chains were both sequenced, and the abundances of alpha and beta sequences in each sample were closely correlated with each other. The paper's data handling went like this. Decombinator V4 was used to annotate TCR sequences for V gene, J gene and CDR3. TCRs were defined as expanded if a significant change between any two time points was detected under a Poisson model with p below 0.0001. Abundances of TCRs were expressed as counts per million after normalisation to the total number of TCRs sequenced in each sample. VDJdb, accessed 1 November 2021, was searched for CMV, EBV and SARS-CoV-2 annotated TCRs, with TCRs annotated for multiple antigens excluded. The raw public reads went through TCRdb reprocessing: fastp at Q25, MiXCR clone calling, in-frame beta chains kept. All rows with the same CDR3 protein become a single entry with the most common DNA and genes. The V and J calls here are based on TCRdb, not the publication. Recorded for this sample are over 45,000 distinct CDR3 sequences; around 8.3% of them occurred a single time. The biggest ten clones account for more than 9% of the sample.

What the work shows at the level of the full study, not this receptor alone: VDJdb matching was skewed toward anti-spike CD8 responses and likely underestimated virus-specific expansions by missing private and CD4 specificities.

Concerning this clonotype itself: Its antigen remains undetermined. Base qualities are not recorded, but no much larger clone differs from it by a single base.

A case-control design nested within a healthcare worker cohort in London, UK, was used, with weekly nasopharyngeal swab PCR tests and blood sampling performed. Healthcare workers were recruited between 23 and 31 March 2020, during the week of the UK lockdown, and were followed weekly for up to roughly 16 weeks. The specimen comprised whole blood, sampled at baseline. This clonotype was sampled from an adult who was a healthcare worker with PCR-confirmed SARS-CoV-2 infection or an uninfected control (not recorded which).

The CDR3 region reads CSAINRGGRETQYF. In nucleotides, the sequence is TGCAGTGCAATCAATCGGGGGGGAAGGGAGACCCAGTACTTC. The V and J segments used are TRBV20-1 and TRBJ2-5, and 8 bases in between align with TRBD2. Ends trimmed: V by 6 bases, J by 5 bases; bases unmatched to a gene: 11. The CDR1 and CDR2 encoded by the germline V gene (reference sequence) are DFQATT and SNEGSKA. The CDR3 runs 14 residues from the cysteine to the phenylalanine. Here the CDR3 DNA is all that survives: 42 bases in frame from base 1.